This entry lists 5 T cell receptor beta chains sequenced from one sample in a study of cytomegalovirus exposure and HLA in healthy donors. Amplification used 60 Vbeta primers and 13 Jbeta primers. The repertoire was sequenced with immunoSEQ multiplex PCR; TCRdb's copy has only in-frame clones and lacks some. Here the sample spans about 130,000 clones, 84% being singletons. The material sequenced was PBMCs. These receptors originate from a young woman in good health and CMV-seropositive.

The sample holds one count of this clone. This chain connects TRBV5-4 to TRBJ2-1, with TRBD2 identical over 8 bases. Germline V lookup: CDR1 SGHNT, CDR2 YYREEE (reference sequence). The CDR3 has 14 residues. Trimming cost V 2 bases and J 8 bases; bases outside gene matches: 6. CDR3: CASSFGGGRDEQFF. Written as DNA, the CDR3 is TGTGCCAGCAGCTTCGGGGGGGGGCGGGATGAGCAGTTCTTC.

The rearrangement uses TRBV10-3 and TRBJ1-1; 8 bases match TRBD1. Germline-derived CDR1 and CDR2 are ENHRY and SYGVKD. V lost 4 bases to trimming and J lost 4 bases; unmatched junction nucleotides: 11. This CDR3 has 16 residues. CDR3 in amino acids: CAISATSGQASTEAFF. The DNA of the CDR3 is TGTGCCATCAGTGCCACCTCGGGACAGGCCAGCACTGAAGCTTTCTTT.

This clone was found once. CDR3 DNA sequence: TGTGCCAGCAGCCCCAGAGGGGGGGCGAACACCGGGGAGCTGTTTTTT. Translation: CASSPRGGANTGELFF. This rearrangement joins TRBV9 to TRBJ2-2; a possible D gene is TRBD2 (7 bases). The CDR3 length is 16 residues. Looked up from germline, CDR1 is SGDLS and CDR2 is YYNGEE. V lost 4 bases, J lost 0 bases, and 13 bases lay in between.

This clone came up a few times. J is TRBJ2-5 and V is TRBV15, with 9 bases identical to TRBD1. The CDR3 consists of 13 residues. Germline V gene sequence: CDR1 LNHNV, CDR2 YYDKDF (reference sequence). Trimming removed 4 bases from V and 5 bases from J; junction bases left unmatched: 2. CDR3 nucleotide sequence: TGTGCCACCAGCAAACAGGGGGCCGAGACCCAGTACTTC. Translating gives CATSKQGAETQYF.

This chain joins TRBV5-6 and TRBJ2-2; TRBD2 is a possible D gene (6 bases). The V end was cut by 0 bases, the J end by 4 bases, with 13 bases between. Per the germline V gene, CDR1 is SGHDT and CDR2 is YYEEEE. The CDR3 contains 16 residues. This chain's CDR3 is CASSLAGQGGTGELFF. The CDR3 nucleotides are TGTGCCAGCAGCTTGGCCGGGCAGGGAGGCACCGGGGAGCTGTTTTTT.